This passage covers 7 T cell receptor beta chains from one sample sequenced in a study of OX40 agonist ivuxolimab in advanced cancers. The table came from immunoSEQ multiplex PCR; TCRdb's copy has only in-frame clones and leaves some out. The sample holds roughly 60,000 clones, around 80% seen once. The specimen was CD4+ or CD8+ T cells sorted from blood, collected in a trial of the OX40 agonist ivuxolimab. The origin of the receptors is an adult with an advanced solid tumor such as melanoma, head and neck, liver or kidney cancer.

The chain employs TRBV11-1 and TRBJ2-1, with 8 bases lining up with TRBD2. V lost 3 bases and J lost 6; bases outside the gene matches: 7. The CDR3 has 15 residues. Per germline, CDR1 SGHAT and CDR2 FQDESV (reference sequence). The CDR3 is CASSFTGLASNEQFF. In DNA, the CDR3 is TGTGCCAGCAGCTTCACAGGACTAGCTTCCAATGAGCAGTTCTTC. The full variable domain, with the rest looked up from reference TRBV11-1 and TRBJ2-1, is EAEVAQSPRYKITEKSQAVAFWCDPISGHATLYWYRQILGQGPELLVQFQDESVVDDSQLPKDRFSAERLKGVDSTLKIQPAELGDSAMYLCASSFTGLASNEQFFGPGTRLTVL.

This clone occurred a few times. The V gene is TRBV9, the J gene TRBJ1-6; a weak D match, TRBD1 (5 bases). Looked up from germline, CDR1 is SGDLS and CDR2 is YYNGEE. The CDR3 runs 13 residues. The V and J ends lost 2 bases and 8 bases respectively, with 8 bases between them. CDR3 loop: CASSVRVDSPLHF. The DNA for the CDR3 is TGTGCCAGCAGCGTCAGGGTTGATTCACCCCTCCACTTT.

DNA of the CDR3: TGTGCCAGCAGTTTATCGAAATGGGGGGAACAAGAGACCCAGTACTTC. This gives the protein CASSLSKWGEQETQYF. V and J are TRBV27 and TRBJ2-5, with D perhaps TRBD2 (6 bases). Germline V gene lookup returns CDR1 MNHEY and CDR2 SMNVEV (reference sequence). The CDR3 extends over 16 amino acids. V shed 0 bases and J shed 2 bases, with 13 bases lying between them.

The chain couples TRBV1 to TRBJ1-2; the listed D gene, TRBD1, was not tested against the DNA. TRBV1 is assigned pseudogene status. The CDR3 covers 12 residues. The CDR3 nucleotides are TGCACCAGCAGCCATAACAGGGAGGGCTACACCTTC. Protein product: CTSSHNREGYTF.

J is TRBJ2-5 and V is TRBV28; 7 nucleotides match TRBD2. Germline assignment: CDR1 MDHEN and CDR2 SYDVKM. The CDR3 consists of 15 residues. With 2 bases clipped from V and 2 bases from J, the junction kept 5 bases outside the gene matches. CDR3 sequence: CASSLGGGVQETQYF. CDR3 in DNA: TGTGCCAGCAGTTTAGGTGGGGGGGTACAAGAGACCCAGTACTTC.

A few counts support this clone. CDR3 sequence: CASSLAGGRTYEQYF. The CDR3 bases are TGCGCCAGCAGCTTGGCGGGGGGACGGACCTACGAGCAGTACTTC. The chain links TRBV5-1 to TRBJ2-7, with 7 bases matching TRBD2. This CDR3 has 15 amino acids. Germline CDR1 and CDR2: SGHRS and YFSETQ. Trimming took 0 bases from V and 2 from J; bases not matched to a gene: 5.

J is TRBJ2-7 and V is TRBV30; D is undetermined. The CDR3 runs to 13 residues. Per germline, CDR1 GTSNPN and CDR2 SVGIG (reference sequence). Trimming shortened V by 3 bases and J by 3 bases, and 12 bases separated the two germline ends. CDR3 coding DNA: TGTGCCTGGAGGTATGGACGGAGCTACGAGCAGTACTTC. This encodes CAWRYGRSYEQYF.